One sample yielded the 2 T cell receptor beta chains listed below, sequenced in a study of cytomegalovirus exposure and HLA in healthy donors. 60 Vbeta and 13 Jbeta primers were used in PCR. Data came from immunoSEQ multiplex PCR; TCRdb stores just in-frame clones and leaves some out. The data contain under 130,000 clones, around two thirds of them singletons. The sample taken for sequencing was PBMCs. Receptor source: a man in his fifties or sixties in good health and CMV-seropositive.

This clone was counted a few times. This CDR3 is also generated by other DNA sequences in the sample. The chain couples TRBV9 to TRBJ1-4; perhaps TRBD1 as D (5 bases). Trimming pared 1 base from V and 5 bases from J, leaving 9 bases between. This CDR3 has 14 residues. From germline, CDR1 is SGDLS and CDR2 YYNGEE. The CDR3 sequence is CASSVRGSNEKLFF. Written as DNA, the CDR3 is TGTGCCAGCAGCGTAAGGGGCAGCAATGAAAAACTGTTTTTT.

The chain links TRBV5-1 to TRBJ2-7; D is unresolved. V lost 0 bases and J 4 bases, leaving 8 bases between the germline ends. CDR1 is SGHRS, CDR2 YFSETQ, per germline. This CDR3 has 13 amino acids. CDR3 in amino acids: CASSLGQLYEQYF. The CDR3 DNA follows: TGCGCCAGCAGCTTGGGGCAGTTATACGAGCAGTACTTC.